Below, one T cell receptor beta chain is given with its context. This sample is part of a study of blood T cell repertoires in COVID-19. Study information: The study drew acute and convalescent COVID-19 samples from the United States, Italy and Spain. Sources were T cells, B-cell-depleted T cells, or PBMCs; the material itself was cDNA or gDNA.

In the authors' workflow: Cell counts per sample came from amplifying reference gene primers. The protocol was immunoSEQ multiplex PCR, while the TCRdb copy is restricted to in-frame clones and leaves out a portion. The D gene and trimming were derived from the DNA, and the V and J assignments and clone size from that table. The data hold about 81,000 clones, with 90% to 95% observed a single time. Sequencing was done on a sample of peripheral blood. This TCR came from a woman in her forties or fifties in a cohort sampled during active COVID-19.

CDR3 DNA: TGTGCCAGCTCACCGAATGAAGGACTTAATGAAAAACTGTTTTTT. It translates to CASSPNEGLNEKLFF. The chain joins TRBV18 to TRBJ1-4; D is ambiguous. In germline, CDR1 is KGHSH, CDR2 LQKENI. The CDR3 runs 15 residues. The ends were cut back, 3 bases at V and 4 bases at J, with 12 bases in the middle.